Reported below is one T cell receptor beta chain. Its antigen is unidentified. With 1 base removed from V and 1 base from J, the gap between germline ends came to 12 bases. From germline, CDR1 is SGHTA and CDR2 FQGNSA. The CDR3 consists of 16 residues. Healthy Caucasians were all of the donors. Via MiXCR, TCRdb re-called the 5' RACE reads, giving one row per CDR3 protein. The sample consists of some 460,000 distinct CDR3 sequences, 13% to 15% of them appearing once. This entry is derived from a study of identical twins. Notes on the study in general: Clonotypes of the beta chain that were abundant in cord blood carried fewer insertions (memory repertoires showed none).

These same records also appear under a second study, on yellow fever vaccine responses in identical twins.

The chain uses TRBV7-2 and TRBJ2-3, with D possibly called TRBD1 or TRBD2 (5 bases each). The sequence was collected from a woman between 18 and 29 years old in good health. The sample comprised CD4+ T cells sorted from blood. Written as DNA, the CDR3 is TGTGCCAGCAGCTTAGGGGGACCCGGCGGCACAGATACGCAGTATTTT. Translating gives CASSLGGPGGTDTQYF.